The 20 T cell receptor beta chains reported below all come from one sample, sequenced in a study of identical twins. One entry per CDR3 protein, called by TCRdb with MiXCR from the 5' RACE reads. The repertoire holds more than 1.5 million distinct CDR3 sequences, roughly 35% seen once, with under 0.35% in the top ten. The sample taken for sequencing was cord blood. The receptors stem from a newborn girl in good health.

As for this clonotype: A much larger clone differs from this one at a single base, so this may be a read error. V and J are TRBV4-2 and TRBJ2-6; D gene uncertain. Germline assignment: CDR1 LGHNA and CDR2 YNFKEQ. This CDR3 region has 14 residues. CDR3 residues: CTSSQVQNLNVLTF. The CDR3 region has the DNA TGTACCAGCAGCCAAGTACAGAACCTCAACGTCCTGACTTTC.

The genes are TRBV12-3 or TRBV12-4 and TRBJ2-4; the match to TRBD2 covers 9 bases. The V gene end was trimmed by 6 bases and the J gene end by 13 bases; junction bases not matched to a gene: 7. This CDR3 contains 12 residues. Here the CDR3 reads CASRTSGLLQYF. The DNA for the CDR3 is TGTGCCAGCAGGACTAGCGGACTCCTCCAGTACTTC.

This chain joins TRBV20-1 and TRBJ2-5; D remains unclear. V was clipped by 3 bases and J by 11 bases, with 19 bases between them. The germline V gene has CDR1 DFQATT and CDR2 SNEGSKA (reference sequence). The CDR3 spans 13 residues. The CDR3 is CSASETSRSEQYF. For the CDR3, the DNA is TGCAGTGCTAGCGAGACTTCCCGCAGTGAGCAGTACTTC.

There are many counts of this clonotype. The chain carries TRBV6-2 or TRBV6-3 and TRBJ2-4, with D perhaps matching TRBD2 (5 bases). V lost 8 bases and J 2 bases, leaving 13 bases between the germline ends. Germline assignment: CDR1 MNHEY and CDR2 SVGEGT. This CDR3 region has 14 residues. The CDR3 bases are TGTGCCAGCCGCTTTCGGGGAACCAAAAACATTCAGTACTTC. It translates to CASRFRGTKNIQYF.

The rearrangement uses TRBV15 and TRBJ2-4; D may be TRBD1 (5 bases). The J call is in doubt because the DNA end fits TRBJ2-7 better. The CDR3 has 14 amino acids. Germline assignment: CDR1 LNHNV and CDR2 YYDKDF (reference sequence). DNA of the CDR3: TGTGCCACCAGCCCCGGCAGGGAAGGGGACGAGCAGTACTTC. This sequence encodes CATSPGREGDEQYF.

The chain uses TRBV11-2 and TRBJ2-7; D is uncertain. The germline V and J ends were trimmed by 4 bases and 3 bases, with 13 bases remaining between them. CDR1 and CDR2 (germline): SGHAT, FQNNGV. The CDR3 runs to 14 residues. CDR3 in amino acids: CASSYVTLVYEQYF. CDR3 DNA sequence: TGTGCCAGCAGCTATGTGACATTGGTCTACGAGCAGTACTTC.

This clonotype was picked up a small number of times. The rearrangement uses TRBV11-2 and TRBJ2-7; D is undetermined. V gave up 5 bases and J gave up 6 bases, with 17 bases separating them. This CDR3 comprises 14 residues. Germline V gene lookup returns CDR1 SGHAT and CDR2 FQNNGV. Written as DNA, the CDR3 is TGTGCCAGCAGCACCTTGAGGACGCGGCTCGAGCAGTACTTC. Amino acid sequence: CASSTLRTRLEQYF.

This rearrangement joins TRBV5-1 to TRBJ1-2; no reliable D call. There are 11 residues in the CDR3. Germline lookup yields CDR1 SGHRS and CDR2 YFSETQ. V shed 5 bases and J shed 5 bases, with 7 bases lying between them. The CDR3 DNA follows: TGCGCCAGCAGGTTAGATTATGGCTACACCTTC. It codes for CASRLDYGYTF.

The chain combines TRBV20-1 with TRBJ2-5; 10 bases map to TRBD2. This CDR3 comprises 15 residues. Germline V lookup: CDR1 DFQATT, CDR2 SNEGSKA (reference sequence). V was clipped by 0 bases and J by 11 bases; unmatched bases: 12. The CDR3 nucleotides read TGCAGTGCTAGAGAGTTTAGGACTAGCGGAAATGAGCAGTACTTC. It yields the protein CSAREFRTSGNEQYF.

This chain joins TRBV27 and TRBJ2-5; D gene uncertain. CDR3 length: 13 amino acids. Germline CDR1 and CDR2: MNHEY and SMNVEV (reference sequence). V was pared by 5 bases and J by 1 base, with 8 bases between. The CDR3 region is CASSGPSQETQYF. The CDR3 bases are TGTGCCAGCAGTGGACCGAGCCAAGAGACCCAGTACTTC.

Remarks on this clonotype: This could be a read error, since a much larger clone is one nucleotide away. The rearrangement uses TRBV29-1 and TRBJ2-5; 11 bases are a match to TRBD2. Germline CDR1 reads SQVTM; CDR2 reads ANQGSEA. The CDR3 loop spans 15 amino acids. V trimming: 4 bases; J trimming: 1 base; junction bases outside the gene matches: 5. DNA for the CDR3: TGCAGCGTTGTTAGGGGGACTAGCGGCCAAGAGACCCAGTACTTC. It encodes CSVVRGTSGQETQYF.

CDR3 sequence: CASSFWRTSGPDTQYF. The DNA for the CDR3 is TGTGCCAGCAGCTTTTGGAGGACTAGCGGTCCAGATACGCAGTATTTT. The chain uses TRBV7-2 and TRBJ2-3; TRBD2 matches 10 bases. The J segment lost 4 bases and the V segment lost 3 bases, leaving 7 bases of the junction unmatched. The CDR3 is 16 amino acids. Germline V gives CDR1 SGHTA, CDR2 FQGNSA. The full variable domain, rest sourced from reference TRBV7-2 and TRBJ2-3, is GAGVSQSPSNKVTEKGKDVELRCDPISGHTALYWYRQSLGQGLEFLIYFQGNSAPDKSGLPSDRFSAERTGGSVSTLTIQRTQQEDSAVYLCASSFWRTSGPDTQYFGPGTRLTVL.

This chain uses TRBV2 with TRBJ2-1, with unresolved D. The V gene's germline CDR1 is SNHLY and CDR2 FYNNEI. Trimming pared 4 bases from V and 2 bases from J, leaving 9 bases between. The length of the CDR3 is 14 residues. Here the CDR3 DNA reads TGTGCCAGCAGTGGCCTAGACGCCTACAATGAGCAGTTCTTC. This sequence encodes CASSGLDAYNEQFF.

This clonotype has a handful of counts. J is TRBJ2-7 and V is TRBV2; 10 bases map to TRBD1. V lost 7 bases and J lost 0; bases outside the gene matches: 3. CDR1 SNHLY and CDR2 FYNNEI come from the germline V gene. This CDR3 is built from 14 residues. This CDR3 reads CASIWTGGSYEQYF. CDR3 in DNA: TGTGCCAGCATATGGACAGGGGGCTCCTACGAGCAGTACTTC.

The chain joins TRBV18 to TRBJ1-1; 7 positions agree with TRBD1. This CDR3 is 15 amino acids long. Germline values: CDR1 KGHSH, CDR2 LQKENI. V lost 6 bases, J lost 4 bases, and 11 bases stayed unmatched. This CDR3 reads CASSPADRVGTEAFF. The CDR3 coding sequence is TGTGCCAGCTCGCCCGCTGACAGGGTTGGCACTGAAGCTTTCTTT.

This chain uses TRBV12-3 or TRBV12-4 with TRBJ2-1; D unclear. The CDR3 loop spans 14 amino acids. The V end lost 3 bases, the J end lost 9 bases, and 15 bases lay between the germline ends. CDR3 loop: CASSFFQADREQFF. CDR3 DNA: TGTGCCAGCAGTTTTTTTCAGGCTGATCGTGAGCAGTTCTTC.

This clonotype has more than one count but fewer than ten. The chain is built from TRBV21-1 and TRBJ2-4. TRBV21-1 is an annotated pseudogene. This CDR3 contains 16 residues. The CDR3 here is CASSKMVKRAQNIQYF. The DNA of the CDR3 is TGTGCCAGCAGCAAAATGGTTAAGAGAGCCCAAAACATTCAGTACTTC.

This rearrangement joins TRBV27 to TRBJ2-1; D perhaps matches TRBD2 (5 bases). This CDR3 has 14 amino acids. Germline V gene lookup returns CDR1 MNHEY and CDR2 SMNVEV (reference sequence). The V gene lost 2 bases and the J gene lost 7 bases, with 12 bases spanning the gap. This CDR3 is CASSLLRRGNEQFF. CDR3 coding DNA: TGTGCCAGCAGTTTACTCCGGAGAGGGAATGAGCAGTTCTTC.

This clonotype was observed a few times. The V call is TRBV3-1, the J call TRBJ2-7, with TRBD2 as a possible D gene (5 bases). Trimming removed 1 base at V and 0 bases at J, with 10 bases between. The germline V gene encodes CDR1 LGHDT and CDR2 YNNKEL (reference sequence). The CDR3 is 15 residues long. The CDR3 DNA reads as TGTGCCAGCAGCCAAGTCTCGGGGAACTCCTACGAGCAGTACTTC. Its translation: CASSQVSGNSYEQYF.

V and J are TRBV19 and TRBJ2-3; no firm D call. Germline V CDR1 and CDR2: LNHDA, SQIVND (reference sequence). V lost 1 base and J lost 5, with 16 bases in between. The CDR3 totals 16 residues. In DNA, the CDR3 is TGTGCCAGTAGTATAGCCCCGGGCAGGTCAGGAGATACGCAGTATTTT. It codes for CASSIAPGRSGDTQYF. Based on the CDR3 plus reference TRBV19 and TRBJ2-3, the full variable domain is DGGITQSPKYLFRKEGQNVTLSCEQNLNHDAMYWYRQDPGQGLRLIYYSQIVNDFQKGDIAEGYSVSREKKESFPLTVTSAQKNPTAFYLCASSIAPGRSGDTQYFGPGTRLTVL.